The rows below give T cell receptor beta chains drawn from one sample of a study of T cell responses to AZD1222 COVID-19 vaccine. Repertoires were generated with immunoSEQ multiplex PCR, while TCRdb's copy carries only in-frame clones and drops some. Found here are 140,000 to 150,000 clones, about 92% of them singletons; the top ten hold about 8.6%. The source was peripheral blood, collected on day 0 of AZD1222 vaccination. The receptors come from an adult in good health. CDR3s include the opening cysteine and the closing phenylalanine or tryptophan.

cdr3_aa	j_call	v_call
CASSSPDRDQETQYF	TRBJ2-5	TRBV7-9
CASSPMGQGNYEQYF	TRBJ2-7	TRBV7-9
CASSYRGQGDEQYF	TRBJ2-7	TRBV6-5
CASSPSRVVSYEQYF	TRBJ2-7	TRBV4-2
CASSLVGGVTGELFF	TRBJ2-2	TRBV5-1
CASSPNPRGHYTIYF	TRBJ1-3	TRBV5-5
CASTQGSYGYTF	TRBJ1-2	TRBV2
CASGRLRGVNEQFF	TRBJ2-1	TRBV7-9
CASSFLASGVHNEQFF	TRBJ2-1	TRBV27
CASSSPRVYGYTF	TRBJ1-2	TRBV11-3
CASSYSAGSGANVLTF	TRBJ2-6	TRBV6-5
CASSEGGDSPYEQYF	TRBJ2-7	TRBV6-1